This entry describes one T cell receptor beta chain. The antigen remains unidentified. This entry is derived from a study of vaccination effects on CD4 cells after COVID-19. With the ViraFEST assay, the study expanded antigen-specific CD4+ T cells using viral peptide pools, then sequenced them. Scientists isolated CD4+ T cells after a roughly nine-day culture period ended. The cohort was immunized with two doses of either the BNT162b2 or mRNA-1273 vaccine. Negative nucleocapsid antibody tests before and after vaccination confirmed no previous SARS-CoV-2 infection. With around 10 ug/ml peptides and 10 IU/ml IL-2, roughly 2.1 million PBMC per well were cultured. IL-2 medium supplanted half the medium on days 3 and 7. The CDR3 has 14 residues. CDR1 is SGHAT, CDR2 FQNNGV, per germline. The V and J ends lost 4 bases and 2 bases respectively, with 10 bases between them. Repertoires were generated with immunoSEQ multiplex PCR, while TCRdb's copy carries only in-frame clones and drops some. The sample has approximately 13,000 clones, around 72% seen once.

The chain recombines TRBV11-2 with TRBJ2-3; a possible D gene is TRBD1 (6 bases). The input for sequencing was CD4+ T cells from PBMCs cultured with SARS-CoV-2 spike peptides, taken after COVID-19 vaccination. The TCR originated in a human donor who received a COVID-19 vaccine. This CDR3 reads CASSSRTATDTQYF. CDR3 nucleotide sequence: TGTGCCAGCAGCTCGAGGACAGCCACAGATACGCAGTATTTT.